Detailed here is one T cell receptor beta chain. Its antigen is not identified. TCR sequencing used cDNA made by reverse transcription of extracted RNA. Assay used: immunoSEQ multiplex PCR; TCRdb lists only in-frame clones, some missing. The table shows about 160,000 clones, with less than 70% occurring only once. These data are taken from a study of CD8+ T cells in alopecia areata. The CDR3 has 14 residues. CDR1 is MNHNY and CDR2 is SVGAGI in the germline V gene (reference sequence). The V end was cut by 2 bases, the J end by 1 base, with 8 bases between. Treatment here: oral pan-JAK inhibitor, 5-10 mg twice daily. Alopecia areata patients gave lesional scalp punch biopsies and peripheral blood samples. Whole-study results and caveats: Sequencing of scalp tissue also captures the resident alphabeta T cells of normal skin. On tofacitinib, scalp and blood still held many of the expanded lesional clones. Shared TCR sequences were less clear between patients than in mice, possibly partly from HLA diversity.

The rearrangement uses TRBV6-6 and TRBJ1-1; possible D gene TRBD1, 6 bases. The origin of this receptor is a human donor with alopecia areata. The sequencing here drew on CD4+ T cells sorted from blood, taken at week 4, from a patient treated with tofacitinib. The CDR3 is CASSYAGENTEAFF. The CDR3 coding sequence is TGTGCCAGCAGTTACGCAGGGGAGAACACTGAAGCTTTCTTT.